One and the same sample provided the 4 T cell receptor beta chains below, sequenced in a study of tumor-infiltrating lymphocytes in primary liver carcinoma. Reverse transcription of about 500 ng total RNA with a constant-region primer produced TCR beta cDNA. Libraries for TCR beta were built through three nested multiplex PCR rounds, which together made up a slightly modified ARM-PCR procedure. The first two PCR rounds, around 10 cycles each, used TRBV1-TRBV30 forward primers and a C-beta reverse primer. TCRdb reanalysed the multiplex PCR reads using MiXCR and keeps one entry per CDR3 protein. The sample has over 75,000 distinct CDR3 sequences; about 70% are singletons. From roughly 21-30 mg of unsorted bulk tissue, DNA and RNA were co-extracted together. The sample was tumor-adjacent normal liver tissue. The source of these receptors is a man aged 35-49 years with primary liver carcinoma and hepatitis B virus infection.

Notes on this clonotype: One end of the junction is discordant with germline, which a read error may explain. This chain joins TRBV4-1 and TRBJ1-2; D is perhaps TRBD1 (5 bases). Germline loops: CDR1 MGHRA, CDR2 YSYEKL. There are 13 residues in the CDR3. The DNA for the CDR3 is TGTGCCTGCAGCCAACACGGGGACTATGGCTACACTTTC. Translation gives CACSQHGDYGYTF.

About this clonotype: One end of the junction does not line up with germline, which may come from a read error. The V gene is TRBV7-9, the J gene TRBJ1-6; D is possibly TRBD1 (6 bases). Germline-derived CDR1 and CDR2 are SEHNR and FQNEAQ (reference sequence). This CDR3 contains 13 residues. CDR3 bases: TGTGCCAGCAGTTGGGGGCCCAATTCACACCTCCACTTT. This sequence encodes CASSWGPNSHLHF.

Notes on this clonotype: At one of its ends the junction is not consistent with the germline gene, which may arise from a read error. In DNA form, the CDR3 reads TGTGCCAGCAATGATACAGCGTCTACCTACGAGGAGTACTTC. Encoded protein: CASNDTASTYEEYF. V usage is TRBV6-1 and J usage is TRBJ2-7, with D unclear. The CDR3 length is 14 residues. Per the germline V gene, CDR1 is MNHNS and CDR2 is SASEGT.

The chain has TRBV7-2 and TRBJ2-1, with TRBD1 matching over 7 bases. CDR1 is SGHTA and CDR2 is FQGNSA in the germline V gene. This CDR3 is built from 15 residues. With 5 bases clipped from V and 7 bases from J, the junction kept 11 bases outside the gene matches. In DNA form, the CDR3 reads TGTGCCAGCAGCCCGGAAACAGGGGAACTTAATGAGCAGTTCTTC. Its translation: CASSPETGELNEQFF.